The 27 T cell receptor beta chains given below trace back to one sample, sequenced in a study of T cells in Graves' hyperthyroidism and ophthalmopathy. TCR beta CDR3 regions were amplified from RNA. TCR CDR3 underwent first-round RT-PCR with the HTBI primer set. TCRdb ran MiXCR on the multiplex PCR reads and lists one entry per CDR3 protein. This sample has 700,000 to 950,000 distinct CDR3 sequences, with 35% found just once. The source material was blood. Receptors originate from a woman between 40 and 50 years old with Graves' hyperthyroidism.

Comments on this clonotype: The CDR3 end shows no conserved phenylalanine or tryptophan, and so a read error is likely. The limits of the CDR3 on the DNA are not certain, so only TCRdb's listed CDR3 is given. This chain connects TRBV10-2 to TRBJ1-1. Germline V gene sequence: CDR1 WSHSY, CDR2 SAAADI. The CDR3 totals 9 residues, both ends included. Here the CDR3 reads CASQEPVWQ.

The chain has TRBV7-6 and TRBJ1-6, with D hard to call. This CDR3 has 15 residues. Germline V gene sequence: CDR1 SGHVS, CDR2 FNYEAQ. V lost 0 bases to trimming and J lost 7 bases, with 10 bases between them. The CDR3 DNA sequence: TGTGCCAGCAGCTTAGCTGACGTTGGGAATTCACCCCTCCACTTT. It is translated as CASSLADVGNSPLHF.

The chain recombines TRBV6-4 with TRBJ1-5; weak D call: TRBD1 (5 bases). V was shortened by 2 bases and J by 4 bases, with 18 bases between the two germline ends. Germline V gene data show CDR1 as MRHNA and CDR2 as SNTAGT. CDR3 length: 17 residues. In DNA form, the CDR3 reads TGTGCCAGCAGTGACGAGGGTAAGGGATGGGGGAATCAGCCCCAGCATTTT. This translates into CASSDEGKGWGNQPQHF.

A few counts support this clonotype. The chain couples TRBV13 to TRBJ2-2; maybe TRBD2 (6 bases). The CDR3 contains 17 residues. Germline V gene lookup returns CDR1 PRHDT and CDR2 FYEKMQ (reference sequence). V was cut by 6 bases and J by 6 bases, with 23 bases left in between. CDR3 nucleotide sequence: TGTGCCAGCAGACGAACTGCGGGACTCGGTGAAGCCGGGGAGCTGTTTTTT. This translates into CASRRTAGLGEAGELFF. Supplemented by reference TRBV13 and TRBJ2-2, the full variable domain reads AAGVIQSPRHLIKEKRETATLKCYPIPRHDTVYWYQQGPGQDPQFLISFYEKMQSDKGSIPDRFSAQQFSDYHSELNMSSLELGDSALYFCASRRTAGLGEAGELFFGEGSRLTVL.

At least ten counts were recorded for this clonotype. The chain couples TRBV15 to TRBJ1-2; D might be TRBD1 (5 bases). CDR3 length: 15 residues. The V end lost 1 base, the J end lost 2 bases, and 11 bases lay between the germline ends. The V gene's germline CDR1 is LNHNV and CDR2 YYDKDF (reference sequence). The CDR3, as DNA: TGTGCCACCAGCAGAGGAGCAGCAGGGAACTATGGCTACACCTTC. It encodes CATSRGAAGNYGYTF.

This clonotype occurred a few times. This chain uses TRBV7-3 with TRBJ2-7; D remains unclear. CDR1 is SGHTA and CDR2 is FQGTGA in the germline V gene. The CDR3 runs to 16 residues. V lost 5 bases and J 4 bases, leaving 21 bases between the germline ends. For the CDR3, the DNA is TGTGCCAGCAGCCAAGATACTCTAACGGGTGTATACGAGCAGTACTTC. Translation: CASSQDTLTGVYEQYF.

The chain combines TRBV7-9 with TRBJ2-3; D is uncertain. CDR1 is SEHNR and CDR2 is FQNEAQ in the germline V gene (reference sequence). The V end was cut by 8 bases, the J end by 2 bases, with 8 bases between. This CDR3 is 12 amino acids long. The CDR3: CASHLITDTQYF. CDR3 DNA sequence: TGTGCCAGCCATCTTATCACAGATACGCAGTATTTT.

This sequence joins TRBV7-2 and TRBJ2-7; 9 bases map to TRBD2. V shed 6 bases and J 4 bases; nucleotides not matched to a gene: 19. CDR3 size: 18 residues. Germline-derived CDR1 and CDR2 are SGHTA and FQGNSA. CDR3 region: CASSIPTSGEGPWYEQYF. In DNA form, the CDR3 reads TGTGCCAGCAGTATACCGACTAGCGGAGAGGGCCCGTGGTACGAGCAGTACTTC.

This clonotype was seen a few times. The CDR3 sequence is CASSAEQGWTEAFF. The CDR3, as DNA: TGCGCCAGCAGCGCGGAACAGGGGTGGACTGAAGCTTTCTTT. The rearrangement uses TRBV5-1 and TRBJ1-1, with 7 nucleotides matching TRBD1. CDR1 SGHRS and CDR2 YFSETQ come from the germline V gene. The trim removed 4 bases at V and 5 bases at J, leaving 8 bases unmatched. The CDR3 contains 14 residues.

This rearrangement joins TRBV29-1 to TRBJ2-4, with 7 bases lining up with TRBD1. V shed 6 bases and J 9 bases; nucleotides not matched to a gene: 8. The CDR3 is made up of 12 amino acids. Per germline, CDR1 SQVTM and CDR2 ANQGSEA. The CDR3 loop reads CSVTGVSGIQYF. CDR3 nucleotides: TGCAGCGTAACAGGGGTGTCCGGCATTCAGTACTTC.

In the case of this clonotype: With a much larger clone just one base away, this may be a read error. The chain recombines TRBV10-3 with TRBJ1-1; possibly TRBD1 for D (5 bases). Germline assignment: CDR1 ENHRY and CDR2 SYGVKD. Trimming took off 8 bases at V and 6 bases at J, with 13 bases between the two ends. This CDR3 has 12 residues. The CDR3: CAIAPWGAEAFF. The CDR3 bases are TGTGCCATCGCCCCGTGGGGCGCTGAAGCTTTCTTT.

This clonotype came up a few times. The genes are TRBV6-1 and TRBJ1-2, with D unresolved. V shed 7 bases and J shed 3 bases, with 21 bases lying between them. The CDR3 consists of 16 residues. Germline V gene sequence: CDR1 MNHNS, CDR2 SASEGT. CDR3 in DNA: TGTGCCAGCACCCCTCGGCAGCTATGGCAGCACTATGGCTACACCTTC. The encoded protein is CASTPRQLWQHYGYTF.

The rearrangement links TRBV9 to TRBJ2-2; 9 positions agree with TRBD1. Per germline, CDR1 SGDLS and CDR2 YYNGEE. The ends lost 0 bases at V and 4 bases at J; junction bases unmatched: 7. This CDR3 has 17 residues. DNA for the CDR3: TGTGCCAGCAGCGTAGACTCGACAGGGGGTAGCACCGGGGAGCTGTTTTTT. Protein product: CASSVDSTGGSTGELFF.

The rearrangement uses TRBV19 and TRBJ1-5; 8 bases fit TRBD1. The CDR3 runs to 17 residues. The trim removed 6 bases at V and 6 bases at J, leaving 16 bases unmatched. In germline, CDR1 is LNHDA, CDR2 SQIVND (reference sequence). The CDR3 loop is CASRRRGRTGFVQPQHF. Here the CDR3 DNA reads TGTGCCAGTAGGAGGCGGGGCAGGACAGGGTTCGTTCAGCCCCAGCATTTT.

Worth noting for this clonotype: The CDR3 does not end in the conserved phenylalanine or tryptophan, so this is likely a read error. The V gene is TRBV6-5, the J gene TRBJ2-7; perhaps D is TRBD1 or TRBD2 (5 bases each). V was pared by 6 bases and J by 2 bases, with 20 bases between. Germline V gene sequence: CDR1 MNHEY, CDR2 SVGAGI. This CDR3 contains 16 residues. This CDR3 reads CASSPVSGMGPYEQYL. The CDR3 coding sequence is TGTGCCAGCAGCCCGGTATCGGGGATGGGACCCTACGAGCAGTACCTC.

In its sample, this clonotype was seen many times. This chain connects TRBV7-9 to TRBJ1-2, with D unclear. The V and J ends lost 2 bases and 4 bases respectively, with 11 bases between them. The CDR3 runs to 14 residues. Germline CDR1 reads SEHNR; CDR2 reads FQNEAQ (reference sequence). In DNA form, the CDR3 reads TGTGCCAGCAGCTTAAGCAGTCTAAGCTATGGCTACACCTTC. Its translation is CASSLSSLSYGYTF. The entire variable domain, with the rest obtained from reference TRBV7-9 and TRBJ1-2, is as follows: DTGVSQNPRHKITKRGQNVTFRCDPISEHNRLYWYRQTLGQGPEFLTYFQNEAQLEKSRLLSDRFSAERPKGSFSTLEIQRTEQGDSAMYLCASSLSSLSYGYTFGSGTRLTVV.

Worth noting for this clonotype: Since a much larger clone is just one base distant, this may be a read error. The V and J genes are TRBV7-2 and TRBJ1-2; tentative D call: TRBD1 (5 bases). CDR1 is SGHTA, CDR2 FQGNSA, per germline. The CDR3 has 12 amino acids. The CDR3, as DNA: TGTGCCGGCAGCGGCCCCACGGGGGAGGGCAAATTC. Protein: CAGSGPTGEGKF.

This chain links TRBV20-1 with TRBJ1-3, with D unresolved. Trimming took off 2 bases at V and 4 bases at J, with 12 bases between the two ends. The CDR3 is 14 residues long. Per germline, CDR1 DFQATT and CDR2 SNEGSKA (reference sequence). In DNA, the CDR3 is TGCAGTGCTAGATCGGGGTCTGGGGGAAACACCATATATTTT. The encoded protein is CSARSGSGGNTIYF.

This clonotype has a count of ten or more. The chain uses TRBV7-9 and TRBJ1-2, with D uncertain. Trimming stripped 2 bases from V and 7 bases from J, with 8 bases between. The CDR3 has 12 residues. CDR1 SEHNR and CDR2 FQNEAQ come from the germline V gene (reference sequence). CDR3 nucleotides: TGTGCCAGCAGCTTATTTGCGGGTGGCTACACCTTC. Protein product: CASSLFAGGYTF.

This clonotype showed up just a few times. V usage is TRBV7-9 and J usage is TRBJ1-2; 7 bases match TRBD1. Germline V CDR1 and CDR2: SEHNR, FQNEAQ (reference sequence). V dropped 5 bases and J dropped 4; count of bases not matched to a gene: 7. The CDR3 loop spans 14 amino acids. CDR3 DNA sequence: TGTGCCAGCAGCAAAACCGGGACAGCCTATGGCTACACCTTC. Translated, it gives CASSKTGTAYGYTF. The full variable domain, completed using reference TRBV7-9 and TRBJ1-2, is DTGVSQNPRHKITKRGQNVTFRCDPISEHNRLYWYRQTLGQGPEFLTYFQNEAQLEKSRLLSDRFSAERPKGSFSTLEIQRTEQGDSAMYLCASSKTGTAYGYTFGSGTRLTVV.

In regard to this clonotype: A read error may produce the germline difference seen at one junction end. The gene calls are TRBV19 and TRBJ1-5; D ambiguous. From germline, CDR1 is LNHDA and CDR2 SQIVND (reference sequence). This CDR3 is 15 amino acids long. The CDR3 sequence: CASTVTSYSNQSQHF. The CDR3 DNA follows: TGTGCCAGTACGGTAACTTCCTATAGCAATCAGTCCCAGCATTTT.

Details on this clonotype: A clone one base away is much larger, so this may be a read error. The genes are TRBV29-1 and TRBJ2-2; maybe TRBD2 (6 bases). CDR3 length: 13 amino acids. Germline lookup yields CDR1 SQVTM and CDR2 ANQGSEA. This CDR3 is CSVRDSNTGALFF. CDR3 sequence (DNA): TGCAGCGTCCGGGACTCTAACACCGGGGCGCTGTTTTTT.

There are many counts of this clonotype. The rearrangement joins TRBV7-8 to TRBJ2-7; weak D call: TRBD1 (6 bases). The CDR3 sequence is 14 residues long. Trimming pared 5 bases from V and 3 bases from J, leaving 14 bases between. Per the germline V gene, CDR1 is SGHVS and CDR2 is FQNEAQ. The CDR3 sequence: CASSDNRAVYEQYF. The CDR3 nucleotides read TGTGCCAGCAGCGATAACAGGGCAGTCTACGAGCAGTACTTC.

This clonotype was counted once. V is TRBV7-9 and J is TRBJ1-5; a weak D match, TRBD1 (5 bases). V gave up 8 bases and J gave up 7 bases, with 27 bases separating them. Germline V CDR1 and CDR2: SEHNR, FQNEAQ (reference sequence). The CDR3 loop spans 17 amino acids. The DNA of the CDR3 is TGTGCCAGCTCACTCCCCAGGGCAGGGAGGGGACGCCAGCCCCAGCATTTT. Translated: CASSLPRAGRGRQPQHF.

For this clonotype: At one end the junction does not follow the germline gene, possibly because of a read error. The chain has TRBV14 and TRBJ1-2; D not certain. Germline CDR1 and CDR2: SGHDN and FVKESK. This CDR3 is 12 amino acids long. CDR3 sequence reads: CASSQDFVGCTF. CDR3 nucleotides: TGTGCCAGCAGCCAAGATTTTGTGGGCTGCACCTTC.

This clonotype was picked up a small number of times. V and J are TRBV20-1 and TRBJ2-2; D is perhaps TRBD1 (5 bases). CDR3 length: 14 residues. The germline V gene has CDR1 DFQATT and CDR2 SNEGSKA (reference sequence). Trimming shortened V by 3 bases and J by 0 bases, and 8 bases separated the two germline ends. CDR3 nucleotide sequence: TGCAGTGCTAGGCCAGGGTCGAACACCGGGGAGCTGTTTTTT. The encoded protein is CSARPGSNTGELFF.

Many counts were recorded for this clonotype. The chain combines TRBV5-1 with TRBJ1-1; D uncertain. This CDR3 spans 14 amino acids. V was clipped by 3 bases and J by 3 bases, with 12 bases between them. Germline CDR1 is SGHRS and CDR2 is YFSETQ. The CDR3 region has the DNA TGCGCCAGCAGCTCTTTGGGTGCCGACACTGAAGCTTTCTTT. Protein product: CASSSLGADTEAFF.